This T cell receptor beta chain was found in a study of blood T cell repertoires in COVID-19. Turning to the study itself: The United States, Italy and Spain provided the acute and convalescent COVID-19 samples. In each case, the material was cDNA or gDNA derived from T cells, B-cell-depleted T cells, or PBMCs.

CDR3 length equals 17 residues. Study processing details: The authors estimated nucleated cell counts from reference gene primer amplification. Using immunoSEQ multiplex PCR, the repertoire was profiled, and TCRdb retains in-frame clones only, with some absent. From that table come the V and J calls and clone size; the DNA was used to work out D and trimming. This table has over 120,000 clones, approximately 90% appearing once. The TCR originated in a man aged 60 to 75 with active or convalescent COVID-19. The sequencing sample was made of peripheral blood. This sequence joins TRBV21-1 and TRBJ2-2; TRBD2, the D gene given by the table, was not confirmed from the DNA. TRBV21-1 is recorded as a pseudogene. CDR3 sequence reads: CASSKMGIAGVTGELFF. The CDR3 nucleotides read TGTGCCAGCAGCAAAATGGGGATAGCGGGGGTCACCGGGGAGCTGTTTTTT.